The entry below describes one TCR beta chain. The antigen is undetermined. CDR1 and CDR2 (germline): LGHNA, YSLEER. This CDR3 spans 15 amino acids. With V trimmed by 4 bases and J by 5 bases, 10 bases remained unmatched. Expressed TCRB transcripts were sequenced because the entire RNA isolate underwent reverse transcription. Repertoires were generated with immunoSEQ multiplex PCR, while TCRdb's copy carries only in-frame clones and drops some. The table records more than 100,000 clones, roughly 10% of them present only once. The data were taken from a study of beta chain features in type 1 diabetes. Findings of the study overall: When Type 1 diabetes patients were examined, their TCRB CDR3s proved moderately but significantly shorter in all four CD4+ subsets.

This TCR derives from a man younger than 45 with type 1 diabetes. The sample taken for sequencing was central memory CD4+ T cells from blood. The chain employs TRBV4-3 and TRBJ2-5; 7 bases map to TRBD2. In nucleotides, the CDR3 is TGCGCCAGCAGCCCGCAGCGGGGTAGCTTGGAGACCCAGTACTTC. This sequence encodes CASSPQRGSLETQYF.